The following is a T cell receptor beta chain sequence with its context. The CDR3 end falls 3 residues outside the read, so it is completed with the germline J gene. This sample was taken from a study of T cells in women clearing cervical HPV infection. About the study: Controls' single incident HPV16 infection cleared within 12 months without precancer. Cases' blood sampling followed lesion detection by median around 160 days (90 to 200).

TCR beta CDR3 amplified by multiplex PCR from approximately 1,100 ng genomic DNA. Profiled with immunoSEQ multiplex PCR; TCRdb holds only in-frame clones, not every one. With fewer than 35,000 clones in the sample, the ten largest clones hold 3.5% to 5%. Trimming removed 2 bases from V and 4 bases from J; junction bases left unmatched: 8. The CDR3 extends over 16 amino acids. The V gene's germline CDR1 is MNHNS and CDR2 SASEGT. The origin of this receptor is a woman aged 18 to 69 with a cervical HPV16 infection that either progressed to CIN3+ or cleared (not recorded which). Sequencing was performed on blood buffy coat. The rearrangement links TRBV6-1 to TRBJ1-5; the match to TRBD1 covers 7 bases. CDR3 bases read: TGTGCCAGCAGTGAAATGAGGGGGCAGAAAAATCAGCCC. It is translated as CASSEMRGQKNQP. The whole CDR3 protein reads CASSEMRGQKNQPQHF.